This T cell receptor (beta chain) is drawn from a study of T cells in Graves' hyperthyroidism and ophthalmopathy. Newly diagnosed patients aged 18 to 65 had hyperthyroidism of under 2 months' duration. The PBMCs had their origin in 7.5 to 10 ml of fresh peripheral blood. This clonotype was seen more than once but under ten times. The antigen is not known. Points from the study as a whole: The model foresaw ophthalmopathy a median roughly 6.5 months prior to onset.

RNA transcripts gave rise to amplified TCR beta CDR3 regions. Carried out on the TCR CDR3, a first-round RT-PCR used the HTBI primer set. TCRdb re-derived calls from the multiplex PCR reads in MiXCR, one entry per CDR3 protein. The sample carries about 210,000 distinct CDR3 sequences, 17% recorded once. The CDR3 length is 14 residues. The germline CDR1 and CDR2 sequences are ENHRY and SYGVKD. The V end was cut by 4 bases, the J end by 0 bases, with 10 bases between. The clonotype was recovered from a man in his fifties with Graves' hyperthyroidism. The genes are TRBV10-3 and TRBJ2-7; no clear D gene. The sample consisted of blood. The CDR3, as DNA: TGTGCCATCAGTGTGCCCGAGAGCTCCTACGAGCAGTACTTC. Protein product: CAISVPESSYEQYF.